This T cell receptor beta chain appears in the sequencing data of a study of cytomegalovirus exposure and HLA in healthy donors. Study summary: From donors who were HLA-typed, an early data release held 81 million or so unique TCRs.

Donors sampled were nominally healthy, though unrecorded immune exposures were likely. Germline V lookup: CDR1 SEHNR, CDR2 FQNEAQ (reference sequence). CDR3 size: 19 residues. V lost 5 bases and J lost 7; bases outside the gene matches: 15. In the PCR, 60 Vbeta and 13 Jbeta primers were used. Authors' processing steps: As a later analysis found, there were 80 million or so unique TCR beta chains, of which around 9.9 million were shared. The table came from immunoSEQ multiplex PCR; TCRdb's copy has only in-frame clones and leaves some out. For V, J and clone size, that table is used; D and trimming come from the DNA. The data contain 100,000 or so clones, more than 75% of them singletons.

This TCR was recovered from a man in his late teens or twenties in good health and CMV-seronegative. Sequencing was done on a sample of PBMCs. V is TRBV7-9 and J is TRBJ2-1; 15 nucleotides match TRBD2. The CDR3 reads CASSLERTSGGAISNEQFF. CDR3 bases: TGTGCCAGCAGCCTCGAACGGACTAGCGGGGGGGCTATATCGAATGAGCAGTTCTTC.